This passage covers 11 T cell receptor beta chains from one sample sequenced in a study of blood T cell repertoires in COVID-19. Assay: immunoSEQ multiplex PCR; the TCRdb copy retains only in-frame clones and omits some. The sample lists 210,000 or so clones; more than 75% were seen once. The material sequenced was PBMCs or T cells enriched from blood (not recorded which). Receptors originate from a man under 40 with acute COVID-19.

This CDR3 reads CASSLDRGKEKLFF. As DNA, the CDR3 is TGCGCCAGCAGCCTGGACAGGGGGAAGGAAAAACTGTTTTTT. This sequence joins TRBV5-1 and TRBJ1-4; 10 nucleotides agree with TRBD1. The CDR3 runs 14 residues. The germline V gene has CDR1 SGHRS and CDR2 YFSETQ. The V gene end was trimmed by 4 bases and the J gene end by 8 bases; junction bases not matched to a gene: 5.

The CDR3 coding sequence is TGTGCCAGCAGCCAAGGTAGTCTGGGACTAGCGAGGTTGGGTGAGCAGTTCTTC. Its protein is CASSQGSLGLARLGEQFF. The chain links TRBV4-2 to TRBJ2-1, with 10 positions matching TRBD2. The CDR3 runs to 18 residues. J gave up 9 bases and V 1 base, and 15 bases lay outside the gene matches. Germline CDR1 reads LGHNA; CDR2 reads YNFKEQ.

This chain's CDR3 is CASSPLRLPSGETQYF. CDR3 sequence (DNA): TGCGCCAGCAGCCCCCTACGTCTACCCTCCGGGGAGACCCAGTACTTC. The V call is TRBV4-1, the J call TRBJ2-5; D is undetermined. The germline V gene has CDR1 MGHRA and CDR2 YSYEKL. V was shortened by 4 bases and J by 5 bases, with 20 bases between the two germline ends. This CDR3 is built from 16 residues.

This chain links TRBV7-9 with TRBJ1-3; D gene unclear. With 1 base removed from V and 0 bases from J, the gap between germline ends came to 7 bases. The germline CDR1 and CDR2 sequences are SEHNR and FQNEAQ (reference sequence). This CDR3 is built from 15 residues. CDR3 nucleotide sequence: TGTGCCAGCAGCTTAGGACCTAGCTCTGGAAACACCATATATTTT. This sequence encodes CASSLGPSSGNTIYF. The variable domain in full, completed from reference TRBV7-9 and TRBJ1-3, reads DTGVSQNPRHKITKRGQNVTFRCDPISEHNRLYWYRQTLGQGPEFLTYFQNEAQLEKSRLLSDRFSAERPKGSFSTLEIQRTEQGDSAMYLCASSLGPSSGNTIYFGEGSWLTVV.

Ten or more counts support this clone. The rearrangement joins TRBV19 to TRBJ2-2; 11 bases are a match to TRBD2. Germline V gives CDR1 LNHDA, CDR2 SQIVND (reference sequence). The CDR3 is 15 amino acids. Trimming at V came to 3 bases and at J to 8 bases, leaving 5 bases not matched to a gene. The CDR3 reads CASSITSGGSGELFF. CDR3 in DNA: TGTGCCAGTAGTATCACTAGCGGGGGTTCGGGGGAGCTGTTTTTT.

Comments on this clone: The sample has other DNA sequences that encode this CDR3 too. V gene TRBV12-5 combines with J gene TRBJ1-6, with 9 positions matching TRBD1. Trimming at V came to 3 bases and at J to 7 bases, leaving 1 base not matched to a gene. Germline V gene data show CDR1 as LGHNT and CDR2 as FRNRAP. CDR3 length equals 14 residues. The CDR3 is CASGLGQGNSPLHF. CDR3 nucleotides: TGTGCTAGTGGTTTAGGACAGGGGAATTCACCCCTCCACTTT.

This rearrangement joins TRBV3-1 (or the pseudogene TRBV3-2) to TRBJ2-5; 13 bases align to TRBD2. Germline CDR1 and CDR2: LGHDT and YNNKEL (reference sequence). The CDR3 runs to 15 residues. With 4 bases clipped from V and 7 bases from J, the junction kept 6 bases outside the gene matches. The CDR3 DNA follows: TGTGCCAGCAGCCTCGGACTAGCGGGGGTGGGGACCCAGTACTTC. This encodes CASSLGLAGVGTQYF.

The chain uses TRBV28 and TRBJ1-2, with a possible D match to TRBD1 (5 bases). The CDR3 loop spans 14 amino acids. The V end was cut by 3 bases, the J end by 6 bases, with 14 bases between. Germline assignment: CDR1 MDHEN and CDR2 SYDVKM. The CDR3 loop reads CASSFRLWGDGYTF. The CDR3 DNA follows: TGTGCCAGCAGTTTTCGTTTATGGGGGGATGGCTACACCTTC.

The V call is TRBV7-3, the J call TRBJ2-3; perhaps TRBD1 as D (5 bases). Germline assignment: CDR1 SGHTA and CDR2 FQGTGA. The CDR3 is 15 amino acids. The germline V and J ends were trimmed by 6 bases and 1 base, with 14 bases remaining between them. The CDR3 here is CASSQGAVRTDTQYF. DNA of the CDR3: TGTGCCAGCAGTCAAGGGGCAGTTCGCACAGATACGCAGTATTTT.

The chain has TRBV5-1 and TRBJ1-3; TRBD1 agrees at 7 bases. The junction had 7 bases not matched to a gene; V was cut back by 3 bases and J by 7 bases. There are 14 residues in the CDR3. Germline loops: CDR1 SGHRS, CDR2 YFSETQ. The CDR3 protein is CASSSQGTANTIYF. In DNA form, the CDR3 reads TGCGCCAGCAGCTCACAGGGGACCGCCAACACCATATATTTT.

The chain recombines TRBV24-1 with TRBJ1-2; TRBD1 matches 11 bases. Per germline, CDR1 KGHDR and CDR2 SFDVKD. Unmatched junction bases numbered 13, after V lost 7 bases and J lost 4 bases. The CDR3 spans 17 residues. The CDR3 protein is CATSYGQDRGRGYGYTF. The CDR3, as DNA: TGTGCCACCAGCTACGGACAGGACAGGGGGCGAGGCTATGGCTACACCTTC.